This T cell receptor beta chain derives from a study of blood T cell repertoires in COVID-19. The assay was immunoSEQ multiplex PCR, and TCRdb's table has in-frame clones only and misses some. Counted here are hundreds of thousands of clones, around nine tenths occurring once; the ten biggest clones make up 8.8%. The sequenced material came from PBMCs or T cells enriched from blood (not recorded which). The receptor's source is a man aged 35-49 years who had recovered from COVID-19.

CDR3 sequence (DNA): TGTGCCAGCAGTTACGGGGTAGCGGGGAACCAAGAGACCCAGTACTTC. As protein: CASSYGVAGNQETQYF. V is TRBV6-2 or TRBV6-3 and J is TRBJ2-5; TRBD2 agrees at 8 bases. This CDR3 is built from 16 residues. From germline, CDR1 is MNHEY and CDR2 SVGEGT. Unmatched junction bases numbered 5, after V lost 2 bases and J lost 0 bases.